This T cell receptor (beta chain) was documented in a study of identical twins. Per germline, CDR1 SGHRS and CDR2 YFSETQ. The CDR3 consists of 16 residues. TCRdb itself ran the 5' RACE reads through MiXCR, one entry per CDR3 protein. The sample yields roughly 1,500,000 distinct CDR3 sequences, under 35% seen once. This TCR derives from a newborn girl in good health. V gene TRBV5-1 combines with J gene TRBJ2-4; TRBD1 aligns across 8 bases. Near its end, the DNA agrees better with TRBJ2-7, so the J call may be wrong. The specimen sequenced was cord blood. The CDR3 region is CASSIDRQGTFYEQYF. The DNA for the CDR3 is TGCGCCAGCAGCATAGACCGACAGGGGACATTCTACGAGCAGTACTTC.